This T cell receptor (beta chain) was retrieved from a study of T-cell memory formation after mild COVID-19. Study-level background: Clustering of TCRs was largely donor specific.

Study conclusions and caveats: Balance between CD4 and CD8 was seen in clones contracting day 15 to 85, and a CD4+ lean was seen in later expanders.

In regard to this clonotype: Its antigen is not identified.

CDR1 MNHEY and CDR2 SVGEGT come from the germline V gene. The CDR3 is made up of 14 amino acids. V lost 5 bases and J lost 4, with 14 bases in between. TCRdb recomputed calls from the 5' RACE reads with MiXCR, one row per CDR3 protein. The data contain roughly 180,000 distinct CDR3 sequences, roughly 20% of them singletons. The TCR originated in a young man who had mild COVID-19 (a few samples of this study predate the infection). Cell type and time point are not known. Source material: PBMCs or a T cell subset sorted from them (not recorded which). V gene TRBV6-2 or TRBV6-3 combines with J gene TRBJ1-2; unclear D gene. The CDR3 bases are TGTGCCAGCAGTGCCACCGGCAGTAGCTATGGCTACACCTTC. Its protein product is CASSATGSSYGYTF.